This T cell receptor beta chain was captured in a study of Graves' ophthalmopathy and Graves' hyperthyroidism (dated by TCRdb to 2017 to 2018). Background on the whole study: Peripheral blood was collected at initial diagnosis, prior to any treatment. The study used signatures of the TCR beta repertoire to tell Graves' ophthalmopathy apart from Graves' hyperthyroidism and to predict which patients would progress to ophthalmopathy. In total, approximately 130 blood samples were TCR-sequenced: approximately 42 ophthalmopathy, some 75 hyperthyroidism and some 17 hyperthyroidism-to-ophthalmopathy patients. A discovery set of 100 patients (43 ophthalmopathy, under 65 stable hyperthyroidism) was enrolled to explore V-J signatures distinguishing ophthalmopathy from hyperthyroidism. An independent validation cohort was composed of about 20 hyperthyroidism patients and some 16 patients who later progressed from hyperthyroidism to ophthalmopathy. In 6 or 7 hyperthyroidism patients, T-cell repertoires of thyroid tissue and blood were compared. Following sample collection, hyperthyroidism patients were given methimazole at a starting dose of 30 mg daily, and ophthalmopathy patients were given high-dose intravenous methylprednisolone. The 100 or so discovery patients were divided at random into training and test sets in a 7:3 ratio.

Stable hyperthyroidism was defined as no progression to ophthalmopathy within 18 months of follow-up. Patients with hyperthyroidism were aged 18 to 65 years, had been newly diagnosed, and had a disease duration of less than 2 months. Patients were excluded if they had other autoimmune diseases, uncontrolled infections, pregnancy or lactation. Clinical symptoms, serum thyroxine, TRAb, thyroid ultrasound and orbital computed tomography formed the basis of the diagnosis. Ficoll-Paque density gradient centrifugation was used to isolate PBMCs from approximately 10 ml of fresh peripheral blood. Trizol reagent was used to extract the total RNA, and its quality was then checked on an Agilent 2100 Bioanalyzer. What the study reported, not specific to this receptor: Sample size was not statistically predetermined, and group allocation was not concealed from the investigators. Among expanded thyroid clonotypes with frequency above 0.001, most also showed up in blood, which suggests that blood repertoires may reflect the thyroid immune response. In cross-validation, the 13-signature model distinguished ophthalmopathy from stable hyperthyroidism with around 90% sensitivity and around 83% specificity, while in the test set the corresponding values were roughly 80% and 75%. In validation, the model predicted ophthalmopathy progression with 55% to 71% sensitivity and 72% to 80% specificity; some 13 predicted patients were CT-confirmed with GO in a median of roughly 6.8 months.

Concerning this clonotype itself: Its specific antigen is unknown. Base qualities were left out, and no much larger clone turns up one base away.

V is reduced by 1 base and J by 1 base, leaving a spacing of 11 bases between them. Via the germline V gene (reference sequence), CDR1 is DFQATT and CDR2 SNEGSKA. The CDR3 sequence holds 14 residues, the cysteine and phenylalanine included. Of all the DNA, just the CDR3 is kept, 42 bases in frame from base 1. TCR beta CDR3 regions were amplified from RNA transcripts for repertoire sequencing. The first round of RT-PCR was done with HTBI primers and the Qiagen OneStep RT-PCR kit, and was followed by a second round of multiplex PCR, then size selection and purification. The libraries underwent paired-end sequencing with 100 bp reads on an Illumina HiSeq2000. The source study handled its data this way. SOAPnuke was used for read processing, and reads with adapters, uncalled bases, a mean Phred below 15, or no exact constant-primer or identifier match were discarded. COPE v1.2.5 was used to merge the high-quality paired reads. Each unique nucleotide sequence was treated as a clonotype, and MiTCR v1.1 was used to align the clonotypes to the IMGT TRB V, D and J references. Only V-J combinations with frequency above 0.0001 were analysed, covering 99.2% of repertoires. A TCR clonal expansion and chaos score per V-J combination was defined as the ratio of F50 clonal expansion to chaos observed in the TCRdist matrix. Welch's t-statistics and random forest were used to narrow the features down to 10 to 15 V-J combinations, which were then fed into a naive Bayes classifier. Thyroid-blood repertoire similarity was quantified with the Morisita-Horn index. TCRdb ran its own pipeline on the public reads, namely fastp trimming at Q25 and MiXCR clone calling, and kept in-frame beta chains. Each entry is one CDR3 protein sequence, shown with its most common DNA and genes. V and J calls and clone size were set by TCRdb, not the authors. This sample comprises 620,000 or so distinct CDR3 sequences, about 20% of them detected only once. The ten largest clonotypes hold approximately 7% of the sample.

Sequences were obtained from peripheral blood. This TCR was recovered from a woman aged 18 to 35 with stable Graves' hyperthyroidism. Some clones in this sample may be carry-over from other donors' samples. Donor details come from another sample of the same person, matched by shared clones. The V and J genes are TRBV20-1 and TRBJ2-7, with TRBD2 perhaps the D gene, on 5 matching bases. The DNA reads TGCAGTGCTAGAGCCCCGGACTCTTCCTACGAGCAGTACTTC. Its protein reads: CSARAPDSSYEQYF.